Sequencing of this T cell receptor beta chain was carried out in a study of T cells in Graves' hyperthyroidism and ophthalmopathy. This clonotype was observed at least ten times. Its target is not known. V lost 3 bases, J lost 7 bases, and 16 bases lay in between. The CDR3 has 14 residues. The study, taken as a whole, reports: Stable hyperthyroidism was told apart from ophthalmopathy by a model built on 13 V-J features.

Amplified TCR beta CDR3 regions derived from RNA transcripts. The study used the HTBI primer set for a first-round RT-PCR of the TCR CDR3. TCRdb re-derived calls from the multiplex PCR reads in MiXCR, one entry per CDR3 protein. In the table there are over 300,000 distinct CDR3 sequences, around 13% of which are singletons. This clonotype was obtained from an older woman with Graves' hyperthyroidism. The V call is TRBV12-3 or TRBV12-4, the J call TRBJ2-7; TRBD1 is a possible D gene (6 bases). Sequenced input: blood. This CDR3 is CASSFGGQRHEQYF. In nucleotides, the CDR3 is TGTGCCAGCAGTTTTGGAGGACAGAGGCATGAGCAGTACTTC.